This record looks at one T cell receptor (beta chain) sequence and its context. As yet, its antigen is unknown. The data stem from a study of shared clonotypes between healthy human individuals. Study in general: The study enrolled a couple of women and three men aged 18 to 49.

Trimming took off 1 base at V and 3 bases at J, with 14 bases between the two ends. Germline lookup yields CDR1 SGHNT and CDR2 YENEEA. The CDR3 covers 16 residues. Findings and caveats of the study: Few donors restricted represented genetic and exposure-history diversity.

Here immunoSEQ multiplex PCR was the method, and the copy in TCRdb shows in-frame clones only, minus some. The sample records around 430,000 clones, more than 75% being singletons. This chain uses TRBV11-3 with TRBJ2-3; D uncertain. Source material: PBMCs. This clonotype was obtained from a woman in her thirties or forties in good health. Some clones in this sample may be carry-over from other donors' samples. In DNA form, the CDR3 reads TGTGCCAGCAGCTTAGGTGGTGCGAAGGATACAGATACGCAGTATTTT. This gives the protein CASSLGGAKDTDTQYF.